Listed below are T cell receptor beta chains from one sample, sequenced in a study of regulatory T cells in long-lasting Graves disease. TCRdb ran MiXCR on the multiplex PCR reads and lists one entry per CDR3 protein. The sample has 360,000 or so distinct CDR3 sequences; approximately 25% are singletons. The specimen comprised peripheral blood mononuclear cells (PBMCs), sampled when the disease was refractory, from a patient treated with antithyroid drugs. The source of these receptors is a woman aged 40-49 years with Graves disease. CDR3s include the opening cysteine and the closing phenylalanine or tryptophan. The D gene is left open where the match is weak. Expanded clones are given a class, and other clones once, few, many or no size at all.

j_call	clone_size	v_call	d_call	cdr3_nt	cdr3_aa
TRBJ2-7	once	TRBV19	TRBD2	TGTGCCAGTAGTTCGGGACTAGCGGAAACGTACTACGAGCAGTACTTC	CASSSGLAETYYEQYF
TRBJ2-7	many	TRBV7-8	-	TGTGCCAGCAGCTTCAAAAGAGCCTCCTACGAGCAGTACTTC	CASSFKRASYEQYF
TRBJ2-1	-	TRBV28	TRBD2	TGTGCCAGCAGTCTAACTAGGGGACTAGCGGGCAGACAGGGCTCCTACAATGAGCAGTTCTTC	CASSLTRGLAGRQGSYNEQFF
TRBJ2-7	-	TRBV3-1	-	TGTGCCAGCAGCCCGCAGGGCCGCGCCTACGAGCAGTACTTC	CASSPQGRAYEQYF
TRBJ1-1	many	TRBV28	-	TGTGCCAGCCGAAAACAGGTTGAAGCTTTCTTT	CASRKQVEAFF
TRBJ1-1	many	TRBV6-1	TRBD1	TGTGCCAGCAGTACTTCCCGGACAGGGCGTTCGGCTTTCTTT	CASSTSRTGRSAFF
TRBJ1-1	few	TRBV6-1	-	TGTGCCAGCAGTCCCGGGACTACCCTTGGCACTGAAGCTTTCTTT	CASSPGTTLGTEAFF
TRBJ1-1	few	TRBV11-2	-	TGTGCCAGCAGCTTATCGGGACTATCCGCTTTTGAAGCTTTCTTT	CASSLSGLSAFEAFF
TRBJ2-5	many	TRBV27	-	TGTGCCAGCAGTTTCAACAGCCAAGAGACCCAGTACTTC	CASSFNSQETQYF
TRBJ1-5	many	TRBV28	TRBD1	TGTGCCAGCAGTGGGACAGTGAGGGGTCAGCCCCAGCATTTT	CASSGTVRGQPQHF
TRBJ2-7	-	TRBV7-2	-	TGTGCCAGCAGCTTAGACCTTCCGGCCCCCTACGAGCAGTACTTC	CASSLDLPAPYEQYF
TRBJ2-2	-	TRBV3-1	-	TGTGCCAGCAGCCAAAGTTCGTGGAACACCGGGGAGCTGTTTTTT	CASSQSSWNTGELFF
TRBJ2-6	many	TRBV2	-	TGTGCCAGCTCTGGGGCCAACATCCTGACTTTC	CASSGANILTF
TRBJ2-7	many	TRBV10-3	-	TGTGCACAAGCAGGCCCACCAGACTACGAGCAGTACTTC	CAQAGPPDYEQYF
TRBJ2-1	-	TRBV28	-	TGTGCCAGCAGTTTACAGGGCAGGGGTTCGGACAATGAGCAGTTCTTC	CASSLQGRGSDNEQFF
TRBJ2-7	few	TRBV27	TRBD1	TGTGCCAGCAGTTTAGGGTTCGGGACAGGGAAACACGAGCAGTACTTC	CASSLGFGTGKHEQYF
TRBJ2-7	-	TRBV20-1	TRBD1	TGCAGTGCTGGGGACAGAGACTACGGGCAGTACTTC	CSAGDRDYGQYF
TRBJ1-2	many	TRBV15	-	TGTGCCACCCGTATTACCGGGGCCGATCAAAGCTACACCTTC	CATRITGADQSYTF
TRBJ1-2	few	TRBV20-1	-	TGCAGTGCTAGAGATTATCGGGCGCAGAACTATGGCTACACCTTC	CSARDYRAQNYGYTF
TRBJ1-6	many	TRBV2	-	TGTGCCAGCATGAGAGGTTTCCGGAATTCACCCCTCCACTTT	CASMRGFRNSPLHF
TRBJ2-2	-	TRBV27	TRBD2	TGTGCCAGCAAACTAGCGGGATCCGGGGAGCTGTTTTTT	CASKLAGSGELFF
TRBJ2-7	-	TRBV19	-	TGTGCAGTTCTGGGAACCCTCCACGAGCAGTACTTC	CAVLGTLHEQYF
TRBJ1-3	many	TRBV12-3/TRBV12-4	-	TGTGCCAGCAGTATCAGGGGAGGCTCTGGAAACACCATATATTTT	CASSIRGGSGNTIYF
TRBJ2-2	-	TRBV20-1	TRBD2	TGCAGTGCCCCGATAGCGGGAGTACCCGGGGAGCTGTTTTTT	CSAPIAGVPGELFF
TRBJ2-7	-	TRBV14	-	TGTGCCAGCAGCCAAGCAGGGGGGGAATCCTACGAGCAGTACTTC	CASSQAGGESYEQYF
TRBJ1-1	once	TRBV12-3/TRBV12-4	-	TGTGCCAGCTCACTTGCCCAGTCGAACACTGAAGCTTTCTTT	CASSLAQSNTEAFF
TRBJ1-2	many	TRBV28	-	TGTGCCAGCAGTCCGCGAGGGTTCTATGGCTACACCTTC	CASSPRGFYGYTF
TRBJ1-5	few	TRBV6-1	-	TGTGCCAGCATCAGTTATAGCAATCAGCCCCAGCATTTT	CASISYSNQPQHF
TRBJ2-1	few	TRBV28	-	TGTGCCAGCAGCCTTCTGGGAGAGCAGTTCTTC	CASSLLGEQFF
TRBJ2-2	-	TRBV20-1	TRBD2	TGCAGTGCTAAGCGGGAAGGGGTCGGGGAGCTGTTTTTT	CSAKREGVGELFF
TRBJ2-6	-	TRBV28	-	TGTGCCAGCGTAGGCGGCCGCTCTGGGGCCAACGTCCTGACTTTC	CASVGGRSGANVLTF
TRBJ1-1	many	TRBV29-1	-	TGCAGCGTTGAAGTAGGGCGGAAGGAAGCTTTCTTT	CSVEVGRKEAFF
TRBJ2-2	-	TRBV3-1	-	TGTGCCAGCAGTCCTATTCCCTTGACCCCCGGGGAGCTGTTTTTT	CASSPIPLTPGELFF
TRBJ2-7	many	TRBV11-2	-	TGTGCCAGCAGCTTAGAGTTCTGGTACGAGCAGTACTTC	CASSLEFWYEQYF
TRBJ2-7	many	TRBV12-3/TRBV12-4	-	TGTGCCAGCAGCCCCGAAAACTCCTACGAGCAGTACTTC	CASSPENSYEQYF
TRBJ1-1	many	TRBV5-4	-	TGTGCCAGCAGCCACATAACAGGGAACACTGAAGCTTTCTTT	CASSHITGNTEAFF
TRBJ1-5	many	TRBV28	-	TGTGCCAGCAGTTACCCTTCAAGCAATCAGCCCCAGCATTTT	CASSYPSSNQPQHF
TRBJ1-1	many	TRBV20-1	-	TGCAGTGCCCAGCGGGTAACCACTGAAGCTTTCTTT	CSAQRVTTEAFF
TRBJ2-7	-	TRBV29-1	-	TGCAGCGTTGAAGACCAACCTTATTTGGGTACCTACGAGCAGTACTTC	CSVEDQPYLGTYEQYF
TRBJ1-5	-	TRBV6-1	TRBD1	TGTGCCAGCAGTGCTTACAGGGGAATCAATCAGCCCCAGCATTTT	CASSAYRGINQPQHF
TRBJ1-5	many	TRBV12-3/TRBV12-4	-	TGTGCCAGCAGTTTAGACCCCTATAGCAATCAGCCCCAGCATTTT	CASSLDPYSNQPQHF
TRBJ2-5	-	TRBV5-6	-	TGTGCCAGCAGCCTGGGCAGCCTGGTGGAGACCCAGTACTTC	CASSLGSLVETQYF
TRBJ2-3	-	TRBV24-1	TRBD2	TGTGCCACCAGTGGGGTAGCGGGAGTGGGAGATACGCAGTATTTT	CATSGVAGVGDTQYF
TRBJ2-2	few	TRBV7-3	TRBD2	TGTGCCAGCAGCTGGACTAGCCCCGGGGAGCTGTTTTTT	CASSWTSPGELFF
TRBJ2-3	-	TRBV6-2/TRBV6-3	TRBD1	TGTGCCAGCAGTTACGGGACAGGGTCGAATACGCAGTATTTT	CASSYGTGSNTQYF
TRBJ2-5	many	TRBV20-1	TRBD2	TGCAGTGCTCCGGGACTAGCATTAGAGACCCAGTACTTC	CSAPGLALETQYF
TRBJ1-4	few	TRBV5-1	-	TGCGCCAGCAGCTTGGGACAAACTACAACTAATGAAAAACTGTTTTTT	CASSLGQTTTNEKLFF
TRBJ2-3	-	TRBV7-3	TRBD2	TGTGCCAGCAGCTTAGACGGGAGGGCAGATACGCAGTATTTT	CASSLDGRADTQYF
TRBJ2-5	-	TRBV7-9	-	TGTGCCAGCAGCTTATTTCCGGGCCAAGAGACCCAGTACTTC	CASSLFPGQETQYF
TRBJ1-5	many	TRBV28	-	TGTGCCAGCAGTTTCCTCGGACAGAGCAATCAGCCCCAGCATTTT	CASSFLGQSNQPQHF
TRBJ1-1	-	TRBV28	TRBD1	TGTGCCAGCAGTCACAGGGGTGGCACTGAAGCTTTCTTT	CASSHRGGTEAFF
TRBJ2-7	-	TRBV28	TRBD1	TGTGCCAGCAGTACGACGCCGGGACAGGGGAACTACGAGCAGTACTTC	CASSTTPGQGNYEQYF
TRBJ2-7	many	TRBV11-2	TRBD2	TGTGCCAGCAGCTTTAGCGGGAGGGGCTACGAGCAGTACTTC	CASSFSGRGYEQYF
TRBJ2-2	few	TRBV5-1	-	TGCGCCAGCAGCATCCAATCCTCTGGGGAGCTGTTTTTT	CASSIQSSGELFF
TRBJ1-6	-	TRBV5-1	-	TGCGCCAGCAGCTTGGTCCCGGGACTATCAAATTCACCCCTCCACTTT	CASSLVPGLSNSPLHF
TRBJ2-7	once	TRBV30	-	TGTGCCTGGAGTGTACCCGGAAAACGTCCCTACGAGCAGTACTTC	CAWSVPGKRPYEQYF